These 21 T cell receptor beta chains share one sample of origin, sequenced in a study of cytomegalovirus exposure and HLA in healthy donors. 13 Jbeta primers and 60 Vbeta primers were used for the PCR. Produced via immunoSEQ multiplex PCR; TCRdb's table is partial and in-frame only. Counted here are under 200,000 clones, approximately 85% occurring once; the ten biggest clones make up roughly 0.73%. The sequenced sample was PBMCs. These receptors all stem from a woman younger than 35 in good health and CMV-seronegative.

This clone appeared once. The chain has TRBV6-1 and TRBJ2-3, with D tentatively TRBD1 (6 bases). The CDR3 covers 15 residues. V was trimmed by 3 bases and J by 5 bases, leaving 15 bases between them. Germline CDR1 and CDR2: MNHNS and SASEGT. CDR3 residues: CASSEGAPPGDTQYF. In nucleotides, the CDR3 is TGTGCCAGCAGTGAGGGGGCCCCCCCGGGAGATACGCAGTATTTT.

As DNA, the CDR3 is TGTGCCACCAGCAGAGATAGAGGGTTCGGCGAGACCCAGTACTTC. As protein: CATSRDRGFGETQYF. The gene calls are TRBV15 and TRBJ2-5; possible D gene TRBD2, 5 bases. Trimming shortened V by 0 bases and J by 5 bases, and 13 bases separated the two germline ends. CDR1 is LNHNV and CDR2 is YYDKDF in the germline V gene (reference sequence). This CDR3 contains 15 residues.

The chain uses TRBV28 and TRBJ1-4; D is undetermined. V lost 2 bases and J lost 7, with 8 bases in between. This CDR3 comprises 13 residues. Germline CDR1 is MDHEN and CDR2 is SYDVKM. The CDR3 DNA sequence: TGTGCCAGCAGTTTAATGGGCATTGAAAAACTGTTTTTT. It encodes CASSLMGIEKLFF.

Only one count was recorded for this clone. CDR3 sequence: CASTVAGGSQPQHF. Here the CDR3 DNA reads TGTGCCAGCACTGTGGCAGGGGGGAGTCAGCCCCAGCATTTT. This sequence joins TRBV6-5 and TRBJ1-5; TRBD1 matches at 7 bases. CDR3 length: 14 amino acids. The V gene end was trimmed by 7 bases and the J gene end by 6 bases; junction bases not matched to a gene: 9. CDR1 is MNHEY and CDR2 is SVGAGI in the germline V gene.

The chain is built from TRBV18 and TRBJ2-5; 9 bases align to TRBD1. The ends lost 5 bases at V and 1 base at J; junction bases unmatched: 5. The CDR3 is 15 residues long. Germline CDR1 reads KGHSH; CDR2 reads LQKENI. CDR3 sequence reads: CASSADRGTQETQYF. CDR3 coding DNA: TGTGCCAGCTCAGCGGACAGGGGAACCCAAGAGACCCAGTACTTC.

V gene TRBV7-9 combines with J gene TRBJ2-2, with TRBD1 identical over 7 bases. With V trimmed by 6 bases and J by 3 bases, 13 bases remained unmatched. The length of the CDR3 is 17 residues. From germline, CDR1 is SEHNR and CDR2 FQNEAQ (reference sequence). In DNA, the CDR3 is TGTGCCAGCAGGCCTAGACCCGGGACAGTCGACACCGGGGAGCTGTTTTTT. Translation: CASRPRPGTVDTGELFF. The full variable domain, completed using reference TRBV7-9 and TRBJ2-2, is DTGVSQNPRHKITKRGQNVTFRCDPISEHNRLYWYRQTLGQGPEFLTYFQNEAQLEKSRLLSDRFSAERPKGSFSTLEIQRTEQGDSAMYLCASRPRPGTVDTGELFFGEGSRLTVL.

The chain recombines TRBV5-1 with TRBJ2-3; D might be TRBD2 (6 bases). The CDR3 extends over 14 amino acids. Germline CDR1 and CDR2: SGHRS and YFSETQ. V shed 3 bases and J shed 0 bases, with 8 bases lying between them. CDR3 nucleotides: TGCGCCAGCAGCTCCGGACTAAGCACAGATACGCAGTATTTT. Encoded protein: CASSSGLSTDTQYF.

This chain connects TRBV28 to TRBJ2-1; 14 positions match TRBD2. Trimming removed 4 bases from V and 7 bases from J; junction bases left unmatched: 3. The germline CDR1 and CDR2 sequences are MDHEN and SYDVKM. CDR3 size: 15 residues. CDR3 sequence (DNA): TGTGCCAGCAGTTCGGGACTAGCGGGAGTTAATGAGCAGTTCTTC. As protein: CASSSGLAGVNEQFF.

This clone was recorded a few times. The chain has TRBV7-8 and TRBJ1-1, with a weak D call TRBD1 (6 bases). Germline values: CDR1 SGHVS, CDR2 FQNEAQ. Between the trimmed V and J ends, which lost 5 bases and 3 bases, there was a span of 16 bases. The CDR3 extends over 15 amino acids. The CDR3, as DNA: TGTGCCAGCAGCCATTTATCAGGGGCATACACTGAAGCTTTCTTT. Translated, it gives CASSHLSGAYTEAFF.

The V and J genes are TRBV19 and TRBJ1-1; 7 bases are a match to TRBD1. V lost 5 bases, J lost 4 bases, and 10 bases stayed unmatched. CDR3 length: 15 amino acids. The germline CDR1 and CDR2 sequences are LNHDA and SQIVND (reference sequence). The CDR3 DNA reads TGTGCCAGTAGTCGAAAGGGGGCGGTTGGCACTGAAGCTTTCTTT. Translating gives CASSRKGAVGTEAFF.

This CDR3 reads CASRSTGTGWKKLFF. The CDR3 DNA is TGTGCCAGCAGATCTACCGGGACAGGGTGGAAAAAACTGTTTTTT. This sequence joins TRBV28 and TRBJ1-4; 9 bases agree with TRBD1. Germline values: CDR1 MDHEN, CDR2 SYDVKM. This CDR3 is built from 15 residues. V lost 6 bases and J lost 9; bases outside the gene matches: 11. The entire variable domain, with the rest obtained from reference TRBV28 and TRBJ1-4, is as follows: DVKVTQSSRYLVKRTGEKVFLECVQDMDHENMFWYRQDPGLGLRLIYFSYDVKMKEKGDIPEGYSVSREKKERFSLILESASTNQTSMYLCASRSTGTGWKKLFFGSGTQLSVL.

The CDR3 sequence: CASSLSWTSGRLRNEQFF. The DNA for the CDR3 is TGTGCCAGCAGTTTATCGTGGACTAGCGGGAGACTAAGGAATGAGCAGTTCTTC. V gene TRBV28 combines with J gene TRBJ2-1; 13 bases line up with TRBD2. The CDR3 totals 18 residues. The trim removed 1 base at V and 7 bases at J, leaving 10 bases unmatched. CDR1 and CDR2 (germline): MDHEN, SYDVKM. Supplemented by reference TRBV28 and TRBJ2-1, the full variable domain reads DVKVTQSSRYLVKRTGEKVFLECVQDMDHENMFWYRQDPGLGLRLIYFSYDVKMKEKGDIPEGYSVSREKKERFSLILESASTNQTSMYLCASSLSWTSGRLRNEQFFGPGTRLTVL.

This chain joins TRBV28 and TRBJ2-7; TRBD2 agrees at 8 bases. Unmatched junction bases numbered 14, after V lost 5 bases and J lost 2 bases. The CDR3 totals 17 residues. The germline V gene encodes CDR1 MDHEN and CDR2 SYDVKM. The CDR3 sequence is CASSPPLSGSMTYEQYF. The CDR3 nucleotides read TGTGCCAGCAGTCCCCCCCTAAGCGGGAGTATGACCTACGAGCAGTACTTC.

The chain joins TRBV14 to TRBJ1-2; TRBD1 is a possible D gene (5 bases). Germline V lookup: CDR1 SGHDN, CDR2 FVKESK. This CDR3 is built from 14 residues. V gave up 1 base and J gave up 6 bases, with 12 bases separating them. The CDR3 DNA is TGTGCCAGCAGCCAAGGACAGCTACCTCATGGCTACACCTTC. Protein product: CASSQGQLPHGYTF. Supplemented by reference TRBV14 and TRBJ1-2, the full variable domain reads EAGVTQFPSHSVIEKGQTVTLRCDPISGHDNLYWYRRVMGKEIKFLLHFVKESKQDESGMPNNRFLAERTGGTYSTLKVQPAELEDSGVYFCASSQGQLPHGYTFGSGTRLTVV.

The V and J genes are TRBV5-1 and TRBJ2-1; 9 bases are shared with TRBD1. Germline V gene sequence: CDR1 SGHRS, CDR2 YFSETQ. There are 15 residues in the CDR3. The V segment lost 4 bases and the J segment 7 bases; nucleotides outside the gene matches: 9. For the CDR3, the DNA is TGCGCCAGCAGCGTGTGGGGGACAGGGTTGAATGAGCAGTTCTTC. As protein: CASSVWGTGLNEQFF.

The V gene is TRBV7-8, the J gene TRBJ2-1, with 7 bases matching TRBD2. The CDR3 has 16 amino acids. The trim removed 2 bases at V and 5 bases at J, leaving 9 bases unmatched. In germline, CDR1 is SGHVS, CDR2 FQNEAQ. Here the CDR3 reads CASSLPRLAEDNEQFF. For the CDR3, the DNA is TGTGCCAGCAGCTTACCCAGGCTAGCGGAGGACAATGAGCAGTTCTTC.

This chain links TRBV4-2 with TRBJ2-1; 7 bases agree with TRBD2. Germline lookup yields CDR1 LGHNA and CDR2 YNFKEQ. V dropped 4 bases and J dropped 3; count of bases not matched to a gene: 6. The CDR3 covers 15 residues. In DNA form, the CDR3 reads TGTGCCAGCAGCCTACTGGCGGGAGACTACAATGAGCAGTTCTTC. Its translation is CASSLLAGDYNEQFF.

The V call is TRBV6-5, the J call TRBJ2-1, with TRBD1 matching 7 bases. The J segment lost 8 bases and the V segment lost 5 bases, leaving 3 bases of the junction unmatched. Germline loops: CDR1 MNHEY, CDR2 SVGAGI. The CDR3 is 12 amino acids. Here the CDR3 DNA reads TGTGCCAGCAGTCAGGGGGTTTATGAGCAGTTCTTC. It specifies CASSQGVYEQFF.

V and J are TRBV7-2 and TRBJ2-6; 7 nucleotides line up with TRBD1. The CDR3 has 17 residues. With V trimmed by 5 bases and J by 3 bases, 10 bases remained unmatched. Germline CDR1 reads SGHTA; CDR2 reads FQGNSA. CDR3 sequence: CASSPSVGGYGANVLTF. CDR3 coding DNA: TGTGCCAGCAGCCCGTCGGTAGGGGGCTATGGGGCCAACGTCCTGACTTTC. The full variable domain, rest sourced from reference TRBV7-2 and TRBJ2-6, is GAGVSQSPSNKVTEKGKDVELRCDPISGHTALYWYRQSLGQGLEFLIYFQGNSAPDKSGLPSDRFSAERTGGSVSTLTIQRTQQEDSAVYLCASSPSVGGYGANVLTFGAGSRLTVL.

The CDR3 spells CASRMTGLAGGPDTQYF. The DNA of the CDR3 is TGTGCCAGCAGGATGACGGGACTAGCGGGAGGGCCAGATACGCAGTATTTT. This sequence joins TRBV2 and TRBJ2-3; 16 bases align to TRBD2. The V segment lost 6 bases and the J segment 4 bases; nucleotides outside the gene matches: 7. CDR3 length: 17 amino acids. CDR1 is SNHLY and CDR2 is FYNNEI in the germline V gene.

J is TRBJ2-1 and V is TRBV5-1; 7 bases match TRBD2. This CDR3 has 17 residues. V shed 0 bases, J shed 0 bases, and the junction held 6 bases outside the gene matches. Germline CDR1 and CDR2: SGHRS and YFSETQ. The chain's CDR3 is CASSLVSGVSSYNEQFF. CDR3 nucleotides: TGCGCCAGCAGCTTGGTAAGCGGGGTAAGCTCCTACAATGAGCAGTTCTTC.